This T cell receptor (beta chain) was retrieved from a study of Ad26.COV2.S vaccination and SARS-CoV-2 variants. Using immunoSEQ multiplex PCR, the repertoire was profiled, and TCRdb retains in-frame clones only, with some absent. The sample has roughly 300,000 clones; about 88% are singletons. Germline lookup yields CDR1 SGHAT and CDR2 FQNNGV. J was trimmed by 1 base and V by 3 bases; bases with no gene match: 7. The CDR3 has 17 residues. The treatment: about 20 received Ad26.COV2.S at low or high dose, single or two shots; about 5 received placebo; per-sample allocation not given. Sampling occurred on day 63 after the first vaccine or placebo injection.

This sequence was found in a person aged 18-60 years who received the Ad26.COV2.S COVID-19 vaccine or a placebo. The chain is built from TRBV11-2 and TRBJ2-2, with 8 bases identical to TRBD1. Here the sequenced sample was peripheral blood, taken in a trial of Ad26.COV2.S vaccine versus placebo. CDR3 amino acids: CASSFLGGQVNTGELFF. CDR3 DNA sequence: TGTGCCAGCAGCTTCCTCGGGGGACAGGTGAACACCGGGGAGCTGTTTTTT. Supplemented by reference TRBV11-2 and TRBJ2-2, the full variable domain reads EAGVAQSPRYKIIEKRQSVAFWCNPISGHATLYWYQQILGQGPKLLIQFQNNGVVDDSQLPKDRFSAERLKGVDSTLKIQPAKLEDSAVYLCASSFLGGQVNTGELFFGEGSRLTVL.